These 16 T cell receptor beta chains were sequenced from one sample in a study of OX40 agonist ivuxolimab in advanced cancers. Repertoires were generated with immunoSEQ multiplex PCR, while TCRdb's copy carries only in-frame clones and drops some. In the table there are 48,000 or so clones, about 88% of which are singletons. Sequencing used CD4+ or CD8+ T cells sorted from blood, obtained in a trial of the OX40 agonist ivuxolimab. Receptors were obtained from an adult with an advanced solid tumor such as melanoma, head and neck, liver or kidney cancer.

V is TRBV25-1 and J is TRBJ2-3; D possibly corresponds to TRBD2 (6 bases). The germline CDR1 and CDR2 sequences are MGHDK and SYGVNS. Trimming stripped 8 bases from V and 0 bases from J, with 6 bases between. The CDR3 is made up of 12 amino acids. As DNA, the CDR3 is TGTGCCAGCGGGAGGAGCACAGATACGCAGTATTTT. Amino acids: CASGRSTDTQYF.

The gene calls are TRBV2 and TRBJ1-2, with TRBD1 as a possible D gene (5 bases). Trimming left V 3 bases short and J 8 bases short, with 10 bases between. Germline V lookup: CDR1 SNHLY, CDR2 FYNNEI. The CDR3 is 12 residues long. This CDR3 reads CASSDVGQGYTF. For the CDR3, the DNA is TGTGCCAGCAGTGATGTGGGGCAAGGCTACACCTTC.

V usage is TRBV6-6 and J usage is TRBJ2-2; 7 nucleotides line up with TRBD1. CDR3 size: 13 residues. Germline loops: CDR1 MNHNY, CDR2 SVGAGI (reference sequence). The V segment lost 5 bases and the J segment 4 bases; nucleotides outside the gene matches: 1. The CDR3 protein is CASSHRGTGELFF. The CDR3 DNA follows: TGTGCCAGCAGTCACAGGGGCACCGGGGAGCTGTTTTTT.

The rearrangement joins TRBV18 to TRBJ1-5; D not resolved. Germline CDR1 and CDR2: KGHSH and LQKENI. CDR3 size: 13 residues. V lost 3 bases and J 4 bases, leaving 7 bases between the germline ends. The CDR3 DNA reads as TGTGCCAGCTCACCGAACATTAATCAGCCCCAGCATTTT. This codes for CASSPNINQPQHF.

The V call is TRBV19, the J call TRBJ1-5; tentatively, D is TRBD1 (5 bases). Germline-derived CDR1 and CDR2 are LNHDA and SQIVND (reference sequence). CDR3 length equals 14 residues. Trimming took off 5 bases at V and 1 base at J, with 9 bases between the two ends. CDR3 in DNA: TGTGCCAGTAGTGCAGGGATAAGCAATCAGCCCCAGCATTTT. As protein: CASSAGISNQPQHF.

This clone was seen once. V and J are TRBV2 and TRBJ1-2, with 7 bases that match TRBD1. This CDR3 is 14 amino acids long. CDR1 is SNHLY and CDR2 is FYNNEI in the germline V gene. J gave up 6 bases and V 1 base, and 5 bases lay outside the gene matches. The chain's CDR3 is CASSEEGGMDGYTF. The CDR3 DNA is TGTGCCAGCAGTGAAGAAGGGGGCATGGATGGCTACACCTTC. The full variable domain, in which reference TRBV2 and TRBJ1-2 provide the parts outside the CDR3, is EPEVTQTPSHQVTQMGQEVILRCVPISNHLYFYWYRQILGQKVEFLVSFYNNEISEKSEIFDDQFSVERPDGSNFTLKIRSTKLEDSAMYFCASSEEGGMDGYTFGSGTRLTVV.

V and J are TRBV5-1 and TRBJ1-6; tentative D call: TRBD1 (5 bases). Germline V gives CDR1 SGHRS, CDR2 YFSETQ. The CDR3 covers 17 residues. Trimming took off 2 bases at V and 0 bases at J, with 12 bases between the two ends. CDR3 sequence: CASSFGQGTSYNSPLHF. The CDR3, as DNA: TGCGCCAGCAGCTTTGGGCAGGGAACCTCCTATAATTCACCCCTCCACTTT.

The chain has TRBV19 and TRBJ1-5, with D tentatively TRBD1 (5 bases). Trimming shortened V by 3 bases and J by 3 bases, and 12 bases separated the two germline ends. Germline V CDR1 and CDR2: LNHDA, SQIVND (reference sequence). The CDR3 consists of 15 residues. CDR3 region: CASSIGHIDNQPQHF. In nucleotides, the CDR3 is TGTGCCAGTAGTATCGGACATATCGACAATCAGCCCCAGCATTTT.

The chain employs TRBV5-6 and TRBJ1-6, with unresolved D. The germline CDR1 and CDR2 sequences are SGHDT and YYEEEE. This CDR3 is built from 15 residues. V lost 4 bases and J lost 7, with 15 bases in between. The CDR3 DNA reads as TGTGCCAGCAGCCTTTCCTTGGGTGGCAATTCACCCCTCCACTTT. Translating gives CASSLSLGGNSPLHF. Full variable domain (missing parts from reference TRBV5-6 and TRBJ1-6): DAGVTQSPTHLIKTRGQQVTLRCSPKSGHDTVSWYQQALGQGPQFIFQYYEEEERQRGNFPDRFSGHQFPNYSSELNVNALLLGDSALYLCASSLSLGGNSPLHFGNGTRLTVT.

V gene TRBV6-5 combines with J gene TRBJ1-6; TRBD1 agrees at 7 bases. The V and J ends lost 9 bases and 5 bases, in that order; junction bases with no gene match: 10. This CDR3 has 15 residues. Germline V lookup: CDR1 MNHEY, CDR2 SVGAGI. CDR3 sequence: CASRISGQDNSPLHF. The CDR3 bases are TGTGCCAGTCGAATATCCGGACAGGATAATTCACCCCTCCACTTT.

This clone showed up just a few times. The chain links TRBV6-1 to TRBJ2-5, with D uncertain. The V gene lost 6 bases and the J gene lost 5 bases, with 16 bases spanning the gap. The CDR3 covers 14 residues. The germline CDR1 and CDR2 sequences are MNHNS and SASEGT. The DNA of the CDR3 is TGTGCCAGCAGACAAGACCCGATGGCCGAGACCCAGTACTTC. This gives the protein CASRQDPMAETQYF.

The rearrangement links TRBV6-1 to TRBJ1-2; a weak D match, TRBD1 (6 bases). V shed 6 bases and J shed 3 bases, with 14 bases lying between them. The V gene's germline CDR1 is MNHNS and CDR2 SASEGT. This CDR3 has 14 residues. CDR3 nucleotides: TGTGCCAGCAGAAGTGCCGGGGGCGACTATGGCTACACCTTC. Amino acids: CASRSAGGDYGYTF.

V usage is TRBV7-9 and J usage is TRBJ1-3; TRBD1 is a possible D gene (5 bases). This CDR3 region has 16 residues. The V gene's germline CDR1 is SEHNR and CDR2 FQNEAQ (reference sequence). Trimming stripped 4 bases from V and 7 bases from J, with 20 bases between. The CDR3 region has the DNA TGTGCCAGCAGCTCCCTTATCCGGGGCTCCGGCAACACCATATATTTT. Its protein is CASSSLIRGSGNTIYF.

The V and J genes are TRBV27 and TRBJ2-7; D gene ambiguous. Germline-derived CDR1 and CDR2 are MNHEY and SMNVEV (reference sequence). The CDR3 runs 14 residues. Trimming took off 1 base at V and 0 bases at J, with 7 bases between the two ends. This chain's CDR3 is CASSLLGRSYEQYF. For the CDR3, the DNA is TGTGCCAGCAGTTTATTGGGCCGCTCCTACGAGCAGTACTTC.

CDR3 bases: TGTGCCAGCAGCTTCGGGCTGGCCGAGCAGTACTTC. Translating it yields CASSFGLAEQYF. This chain uses TRBV7-2 with TRBJ2-7; no reliable D call. The CDR3 has 12 residues. Germline CDR1 is SGHTA and CDR2 is FQGNSA. Trimming shortened V by 3 bases and J by 6 bases, and 9 bases separated the two germline ends.

CDR3: CASRTGVAAGKLFF. DNA of the CDR3: TGTGCCAGCAGAACAGGGGTGGCCGCGGGAAAACTGTTTTTT. V usage is TRBV27 and J usage is TRBJ1-4; 7 positions agree with TRBD1. V lost 6 bases to trimming and J lost 10 bases; unmatched junction nucleotides: 11. This CDR3 is 14 amino acids long. The germline V gene has CDR1 MNHEY and CDR2 SMNVEV (reference sequence).